This TCR beta chain was identified during a study of shared clonotypes between healthy human individuals. Whole-study results and caveats: Sharing across four donors was seen in about 5% of naive CD4 clonotypes. The authors sampled blood alone, and tissue repertoires likely differ.

This clone has a single count. Its target is not known. CDR3 length: 15 amino acids. The V gene lost 4 bases and the J gene lost 5 bases, with 15 bases spanning the gap. From germline, CDR1 is SGHRS and CDR2 YFSETQ. The sorted-subset replicate PCRs were given around 190 ng DNA, which is roughly 30,000 T cell genomes. In the original analysis: ImmunoSEQ yielded junction-only sequences lacking quality scores, so filtering differed. Here immunoSEQ multiplex PCR was the method, and the copy in TCRdb shows in-frame clones only, minus some. That table furnishes V, J and clone size, whereas the DNA furnished D and trimming. The sample has about a million clones; around 76% are singletons.

The TCR was taken from a man aged 18 to 29 in good health. Specimen: memory CD4+ T cells sorted from blood. Subset described: CD45RA-negative fraction. The rearrangement uses TRBV5-1 and TRBJ1-4; tentative D call: TRBD1 (6 bases). DNA of the CDR3: TGCGCCAGCAGCCGCCGACAGGCGGACAATGAAAAACTGTTTTTT. This translates into CASSRRQADNEKLFF.